This TCR beta chain was captured by sequencing in a study of PD-1 blockade in classical Hodgkin lymphoma. Findings and limits, study-wide: The study found that TCR diversity rose significantly by C4D1 in CD4+ but not CD8+ cells. Patients excluded were those beginning nivolumab under 1 year after ASCT. The repertoire differences lack a defined cause, possibly disease activity or prior therapy.

Only in-frame clones appear in the TCRdb table, and some are missing; sequencing was by immunoSEQ multiplex PCR. The table lists tens of thousands of clones, about 77% of them singletons. CDR3 length: 12 residues. Trimming shortened V by 5 bases and J by 9 bases, and 15 bases separated the two germline ends. CDR1 is SGHDT, CDR2 YYEEEE, per germline. To note about this clone: The antigen is undetermined.

Every single patient, without exception, relapsed after autologous stem cell transplantation, and brentuximab vedotin exposure varied. The sample consisted of peripheral blood mononuclear cells (PBMCs), taken at baseline. V is TRBV5-6 and J is TRBJ2-7; D could derive from TRBD1 or TRBD2 (5 bases each). The receptor was derived from a human donor with classical Hodgkin lymphoma. CDR3 region: CASSAGVRGQYF. CDR3 coding DNA: TGTGCCAGCAGTGCCGGGGTTAGGGGGCAGTACTTC.